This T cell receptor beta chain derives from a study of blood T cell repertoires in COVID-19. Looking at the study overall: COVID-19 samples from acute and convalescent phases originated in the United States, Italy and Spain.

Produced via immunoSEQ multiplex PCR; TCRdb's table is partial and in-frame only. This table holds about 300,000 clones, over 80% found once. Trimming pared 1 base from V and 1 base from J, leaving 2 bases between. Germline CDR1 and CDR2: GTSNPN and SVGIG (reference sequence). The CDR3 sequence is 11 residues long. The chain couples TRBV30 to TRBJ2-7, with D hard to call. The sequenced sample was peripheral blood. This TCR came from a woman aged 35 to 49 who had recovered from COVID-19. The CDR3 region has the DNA TGTGCCTGGAGTGCATCCTACGAGCAGTACTTC. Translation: CAWSASYEQYF. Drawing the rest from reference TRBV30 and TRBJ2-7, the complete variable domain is SQTIHQWPATLVQPVGSPLSLECTVEGTSNPNLYWYRQAAGRGLQLLFYSVGIGQISSEVPQNLSASRPQDRQFILSSKKLLLSDSGFYLCAWSASYEQYFGPGTRLTVT.